This T cell receptor (beta chain) stems from a study of T cell changes during pregnancy in multiple sclerosis. Sequencing used immunoSEQ multiplex PCR; TCRdb keeps in-frame clones, though not all of them. The table has about 70,000 clones, 92% seen once. The CDR3 is 16 residues long. Deletions cut 4 bases from V and 0 bases from J, with 13 bases between. CDR1 SNHLY and CDR2 FYNNEI come from the germline V gene. The sequenced sample was peripheral blood, obtained after pregnancy. The V and J genes are TRBV2 and TRBJ2-1; weak D call: TRBD2 (6 bases). The receptor was isolated from a female donor with multiple sclerosis, enrolled in a pregnancy study. CDR3 region: CASSGGGSVSYNEQFF. CDR3 nucleotides: TGTGCCAGCAGTGGCGGAGGGAGTGTCTCCTACAATGAGCAGTTCTTC.